This TCR beta chain originates from a study of naive and memory T cell subsets. Whole-study results and caveats: Possibly reflecting memory cells re-expressing CD45RA, a few larger clonotypes occurred in naive repertoires, especially CD8. Over 90% of naive TCR sequences appeared only once after error correction, unlike memory subsets.

The CDR3 covers 12 residues. Per germline, CDR1 SGHRS and CDR2 YFSETQ. V was pared by 3 bases and J by 6 bases, with 10 bases between. This clonotype was counted between two and nine times. The antigen is undetermined. After CD4 positive bead selection, the CD4-negative fraction gave CD8 T cells. Four subsets defined by CD45RA and CD27 were sorted after CD3, CD4, CD8 and live/dead staining. The beta constant-region primer was an equimolar mix of two oligonucleotides covering TRBC1 and TRBC2. Nested alpha and beta constant-region primers with the SP2 primer drove four PCR rounds on ligated cDNA. An oligonucleotide with the SP2 primer and a 12-nucleotide UMI was ligated to the cDNA 3' end. TCRdb re-derived calls from the UMI-ligation and nested PCR reads in MiXCR, one entry per CDR3 protein. Among under 150,000 distinct CDR3 sequences, about 20% were seen once, and the ten largest hold 0.55% to 0.75%.

The V call is TRBV5-1, the J call TRBJ2-7; TRBD2 might be the D (6 bases). The source is a human donor in good health. Input material: naive CD8+ T cells from blood. CDR3 nucleotides: TGCGCCAGCAGCTCTAGGGGAGGCGAGCAGTACTTC. Protein: CASSSRGGEQYF.